This T cell receptor beta chain appears in the sequencing data of a study of identical twins. Study-wide results and caveats: The same donors were not followed; conclusions instead depended on cross-sectional statistical analysis.

This clonotype was detected ten times or more. Its matching antigen is unknown. TCRdb re-derived calls from the 5' RACE reads in MiXCR, one entry per CDR3 protein. Altogether fewer than 500,000 distinct CDR3 sequences are present, approximately 15% being singletons, with the ten largest covering 0.98%. This CDR3 spans 14 amino acids. The J segment lost 6 bases and the V segment lost 6 bases, leaving 8 bases of the junction unmatched. The same data also contributed to another study, on yellow fever vaccine responses in identical twins.

This TCR was sampled from a woman aged 18 to 35 in good health. Specimen: CD4+ T cells sorted from blood. This rearrangement joins TRBV12-3 or TRBV12-4 to TRBJ2-1; 7 positions agree with TRBD1. CDR3 residues: CASSQRQGTNEQFF. DNA for the CDR3: TGTGCCAGCAGCCAAAGACAGGGTACCAATGAGCAGTTCTTC.